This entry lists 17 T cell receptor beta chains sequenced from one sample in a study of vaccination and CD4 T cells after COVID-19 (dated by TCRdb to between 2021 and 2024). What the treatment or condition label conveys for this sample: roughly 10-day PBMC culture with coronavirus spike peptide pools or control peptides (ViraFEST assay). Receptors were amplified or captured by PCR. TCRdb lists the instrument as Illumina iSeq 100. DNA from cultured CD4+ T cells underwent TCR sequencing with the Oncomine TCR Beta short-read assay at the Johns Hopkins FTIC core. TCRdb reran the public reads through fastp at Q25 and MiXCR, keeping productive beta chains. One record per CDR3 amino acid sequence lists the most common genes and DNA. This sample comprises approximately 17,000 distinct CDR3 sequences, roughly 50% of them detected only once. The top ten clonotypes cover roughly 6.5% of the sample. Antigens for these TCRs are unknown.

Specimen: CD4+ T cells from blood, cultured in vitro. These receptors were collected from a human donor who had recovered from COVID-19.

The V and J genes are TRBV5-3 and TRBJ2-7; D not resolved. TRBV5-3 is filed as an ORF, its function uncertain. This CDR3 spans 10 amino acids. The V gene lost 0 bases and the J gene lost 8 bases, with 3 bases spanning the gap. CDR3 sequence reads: CARSLVQQYF. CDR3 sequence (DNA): TGTGCCAGAAGCTTGGTCCAGCAGTACTTC.

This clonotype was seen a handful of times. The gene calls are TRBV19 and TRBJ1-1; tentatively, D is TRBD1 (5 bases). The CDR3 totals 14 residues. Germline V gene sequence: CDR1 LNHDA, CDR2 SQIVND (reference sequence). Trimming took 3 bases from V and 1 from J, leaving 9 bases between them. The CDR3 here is CASSMGLGNTEAFF. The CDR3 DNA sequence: TGTGCCAGTAGTATGGGACTTGGGAACACTGAAGCTTTCTTT. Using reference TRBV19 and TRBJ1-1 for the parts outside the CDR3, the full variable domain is DGGITQSPKYLFRKEGQNVTLSCEQNLNHDAMYWYRQDPGQGLRLIYYSQIVNDFQKGDIAEGYSVSREKKESFPLTVTSAQKNPTAFYLCASSMGLGNTEAFFGQGTRLTVV.

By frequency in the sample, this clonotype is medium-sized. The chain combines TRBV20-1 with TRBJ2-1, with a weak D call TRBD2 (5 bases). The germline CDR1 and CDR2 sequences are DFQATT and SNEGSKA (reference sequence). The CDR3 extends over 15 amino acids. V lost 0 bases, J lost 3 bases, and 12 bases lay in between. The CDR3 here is CSARDPRTRYNEQFF. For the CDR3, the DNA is TGCAGTGCTAGAGATCCAAGGACTCGCTACAATGAGCAGTTCTTC.

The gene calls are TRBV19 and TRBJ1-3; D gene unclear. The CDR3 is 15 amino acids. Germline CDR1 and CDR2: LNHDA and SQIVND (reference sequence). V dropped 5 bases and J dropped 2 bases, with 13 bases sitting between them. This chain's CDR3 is CASSASLTPGNTIYF. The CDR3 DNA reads TGTGCCAGTAGTGCGTCCCTGACCCCTGGAAACACCATATATTTT.

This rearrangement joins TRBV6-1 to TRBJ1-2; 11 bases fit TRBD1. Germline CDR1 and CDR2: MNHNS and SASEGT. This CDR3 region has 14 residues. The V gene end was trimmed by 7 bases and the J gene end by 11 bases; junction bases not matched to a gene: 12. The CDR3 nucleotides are TGTGCCAGCAACCGAGGACAGGGGGCATCCCATTACACCTTC. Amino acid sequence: CASNRGQGASHYTF.

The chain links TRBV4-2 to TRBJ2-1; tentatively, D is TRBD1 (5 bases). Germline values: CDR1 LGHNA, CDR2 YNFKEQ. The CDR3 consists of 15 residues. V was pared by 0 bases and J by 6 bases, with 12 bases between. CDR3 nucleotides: TGTGCCAGCAGCCAAGATCAGGGTTGGGGCAATGAGCAGTTCTTC. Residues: CASSQDQGWGNEQFF.

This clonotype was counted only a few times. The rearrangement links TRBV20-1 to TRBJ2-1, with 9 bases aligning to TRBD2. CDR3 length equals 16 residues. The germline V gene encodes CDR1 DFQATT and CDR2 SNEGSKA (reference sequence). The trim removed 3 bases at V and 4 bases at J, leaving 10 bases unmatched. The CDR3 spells CSARDRVAGVYNEQFF. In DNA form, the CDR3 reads TGCAGTGCTAGGGACAGAGTAGCGGGAGTGTACAATGAGCAGTTCTTC.

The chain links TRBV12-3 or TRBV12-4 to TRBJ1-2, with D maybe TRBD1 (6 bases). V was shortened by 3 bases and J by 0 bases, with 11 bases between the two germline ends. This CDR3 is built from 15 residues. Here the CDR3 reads CASSLEWTANYGYTF. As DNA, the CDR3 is TGTGCCAGCAGTTTGGAATGGACAGCTAACTATGGCTACACCTTC.

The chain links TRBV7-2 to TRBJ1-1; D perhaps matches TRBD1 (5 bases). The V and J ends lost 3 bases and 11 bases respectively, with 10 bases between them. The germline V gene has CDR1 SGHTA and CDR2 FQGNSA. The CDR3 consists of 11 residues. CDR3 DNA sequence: TGTGCCAGCAGCTTTAGACAGACGGCTTTCTTT. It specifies CASSFRQTAFF.

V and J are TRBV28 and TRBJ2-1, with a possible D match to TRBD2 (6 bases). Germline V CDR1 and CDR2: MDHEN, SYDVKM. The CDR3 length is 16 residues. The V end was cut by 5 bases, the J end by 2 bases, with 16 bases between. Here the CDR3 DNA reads TGTGCCAGCAGTGGGGTTGGAGGAGGGCCCTACAATGAGCAGTTCTTC. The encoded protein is CASSGVGGGPYNEQFF.

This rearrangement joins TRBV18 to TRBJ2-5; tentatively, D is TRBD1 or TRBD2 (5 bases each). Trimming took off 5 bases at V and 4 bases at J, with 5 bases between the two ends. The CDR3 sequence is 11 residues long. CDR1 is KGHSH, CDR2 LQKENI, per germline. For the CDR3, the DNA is TGTGCCAGCTCAGGGGGAGAGACCCAGTACTTC. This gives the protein CASSGGETQYF.

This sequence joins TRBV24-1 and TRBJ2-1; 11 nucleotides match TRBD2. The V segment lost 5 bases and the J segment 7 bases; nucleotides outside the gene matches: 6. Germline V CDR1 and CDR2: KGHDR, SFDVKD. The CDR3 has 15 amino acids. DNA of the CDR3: TGTGCCACCAGTGTGAAACTAGCGGGAGCTAATGAGCAGTTCTTC. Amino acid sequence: CATSVKLAGANEQFF.

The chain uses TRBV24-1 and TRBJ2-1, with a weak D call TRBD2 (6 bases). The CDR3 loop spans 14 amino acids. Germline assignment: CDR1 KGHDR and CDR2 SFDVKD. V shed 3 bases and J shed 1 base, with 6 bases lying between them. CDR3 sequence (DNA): TGTGCCACCAGTGATGGGGGGTCCTACAATGAGCAGTTCTTC. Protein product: CATSDGGSYNEQFF.

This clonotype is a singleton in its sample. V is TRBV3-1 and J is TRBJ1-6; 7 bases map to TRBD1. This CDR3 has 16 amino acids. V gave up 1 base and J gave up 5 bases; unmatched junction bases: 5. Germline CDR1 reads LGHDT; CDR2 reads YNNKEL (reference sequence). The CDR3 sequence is CASSQAPGQNNSPLHF. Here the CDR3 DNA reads TGTGCCAGCAGCCAAGCCCCGGGACAGAATAATTCACCCCTCCACTTT.

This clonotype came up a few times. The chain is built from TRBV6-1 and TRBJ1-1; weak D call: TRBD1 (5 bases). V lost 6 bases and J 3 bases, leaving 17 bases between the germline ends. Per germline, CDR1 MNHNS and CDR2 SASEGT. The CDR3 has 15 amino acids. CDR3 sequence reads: CASRVLWSGDTEAFF. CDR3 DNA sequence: TGTGCCAGCAGGGTTCTTTGGTCGGGGGACACTGAAGCTTTCTTT.

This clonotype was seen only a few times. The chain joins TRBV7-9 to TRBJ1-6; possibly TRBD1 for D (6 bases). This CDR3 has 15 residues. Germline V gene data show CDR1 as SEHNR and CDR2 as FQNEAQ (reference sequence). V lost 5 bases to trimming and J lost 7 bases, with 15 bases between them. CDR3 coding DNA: TGTGCCAGCAGCCTTCAGGGGATAGGGAATTCACCCCTCCACTTT. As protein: CASSLQGIGNSPLHF.

The CDR3 DNA reads TGCAGTGCCCCCAGGGAGGGGGCGAGCACAGATACGCAGTATTTT. Amino acid sequence: CSAPREGASTDTQYF. This sequence joins TRBV20-1 and TRBJ2-3; D may correspond to TRBD1 or TRBD2 (7 bases each). V was shortened by 6 bases and J by 0 bases, with 16 bases between the two germline ends. Per the germline V gene, CDR1 is DFQATT and CDR2 is SNEGSKA (reference sequence). CDR3 length equals 15 residues.